This T cell receptor (beta chain) was found in a study of cytomegalovirus exposure and HLA in healthy donors. Study information: Around 78 million unique TCR sequences came from HLA-typed donors in an early release.

A remark on this clone: Its antigen remains unknown.

Primers for the PCR totalled 60 Vbeta and 13 Jbeta. Libraries were prepared by immunoSEQ multiplex PCR; TCRdb keeps only in-frame clonotypes and omits some of them. The sample shows about 79,000 clones, about 68% of them seen only once. The CDR3 length is 15 residues. Trimming cost V 0 bases and J 9 bases; bases outside gene matches: 11. CDR1 SGHRS and CDR2 YFSETQ come from the germline V gene. Donors likely had unrecorded immune exposures despite being nominally healthy when sampled. General observations from the study: A missense DCLRE1C variant was associated with V- and J-gene trimming of TCR beta chains in a later analysis, and an independent cohort replicated the association. The study labeled fewer than 200 TCR beta chains cytomegalovirus-associated.

Source material: PBMCs. The chain joins TRBV5-1 to TRBJ2-7; 8 bases match TRBD2. The TCR was taken from a man between 40 and 49 years old in good health and CMV-seropositive. Here the CDR3 reads CASSLATGGASPQYF. The DNA of the CDR3 is TGCGCCAGCAGCTTGGCTACGGGGGGGGCCAGCCCGCAGTACTTC.